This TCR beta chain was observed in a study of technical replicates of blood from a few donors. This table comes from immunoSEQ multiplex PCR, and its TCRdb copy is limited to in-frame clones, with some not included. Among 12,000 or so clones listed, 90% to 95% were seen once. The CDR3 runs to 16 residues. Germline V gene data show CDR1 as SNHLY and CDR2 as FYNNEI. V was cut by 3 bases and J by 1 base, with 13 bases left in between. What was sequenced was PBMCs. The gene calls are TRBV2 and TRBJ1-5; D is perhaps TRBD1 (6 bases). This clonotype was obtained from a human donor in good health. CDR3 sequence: CASSELGARSNQPQHF. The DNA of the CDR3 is TGTGCCAGCAGTGAGCTGGGGGCGCGGAGCAATCAGCCCCAGCATTTT.